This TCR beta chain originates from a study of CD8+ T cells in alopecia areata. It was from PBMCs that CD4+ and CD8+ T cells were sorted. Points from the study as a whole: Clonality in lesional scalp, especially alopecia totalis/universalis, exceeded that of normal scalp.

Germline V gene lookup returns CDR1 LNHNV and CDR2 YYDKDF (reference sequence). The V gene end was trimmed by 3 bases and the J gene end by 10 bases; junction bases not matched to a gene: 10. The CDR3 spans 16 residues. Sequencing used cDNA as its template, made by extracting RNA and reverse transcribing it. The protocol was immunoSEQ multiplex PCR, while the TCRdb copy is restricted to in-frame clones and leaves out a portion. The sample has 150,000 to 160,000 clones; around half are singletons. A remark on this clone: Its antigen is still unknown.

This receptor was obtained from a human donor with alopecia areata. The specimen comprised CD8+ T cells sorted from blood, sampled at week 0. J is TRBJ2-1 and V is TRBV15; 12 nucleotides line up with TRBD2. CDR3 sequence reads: CATSRGATGLAGEQFF. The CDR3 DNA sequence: TGTGCCACCAGCAGGGGAGCGACCGGACTAGCGGGGGAGCAGTTCTTC.